These 30 T cell receptor beta chains were all obtained from the same sample, sequenced in a study of cytomegalovirus exposure and HLA in healthy donors. A multiplex PCR was run with 60 Vbeta primers and 13 Jbeta primers. Data came from immunoSEQ multiplex PCR; TCRdb stores just in-frame clones and leaves some out. The profile covers some 150,000 clones, with 76% appearing a single time and approximately 4% taken by the ten largest. The specimen was PBMCs. The receptors derive from a man between 18 and 35 years old in good health and CMV-seronegative.

CDR3 nucleotide sequence: TGTGCCAGCAGTTCAACAGGCTCGAACACCGGGGAGCTGTTTTTT. Translation: CASSSTGSNTGELFF. V gene TRBV27 combines with J gene TRBJ2-2; maybe TRBD1 (5 bases). CDR1 and CDR2 from the germline V gene are MNHEY and SMNVEV (reference sequence). Trimming took off 4 bases at V and 0 bases at J, with 9 bases between the two ends. The CDR3 loop spans 15 amino acids.

This clone was counted a few times. This same CDR3 is encoded by further DNA sequences in the sample. V gene TRBV29-1 combines with J gene TRBJ2-7, with 7 bases matching TRBD1. J gave up 2 bases and V 4 bases, and 2 bases lay outside the gene matches. CDR3 length equals 12 residues. Germline loops: CDR1 SQVTM, CDR2 ANQGSEA. The CDR3 nucleotides are TGCAGCGTTGGGACAGGAACCTACGAGCAGTACTTC. As protein: CSVGTGTYEQYF.

J is TRBJ1-2 and V is TRBV6-5; D might be TRBD1 (5 bases). Germline V gene lookup returns CDR1 MNHEY and CDR2 SVGAGI. V dropped 4 bases and J dropped 6 bases, with 9 bases sitting between them. The CDR3 covers 12 residues. Written as DNA, the CDR3 is TGTGCCAGCAGTTCCAGGGCGGATGGCTACACCTTC. It specifies CASSSRADGYTF.

The chain links TRBV5-1 to TRBJ2-1; 8 nucleotides agree with TRBD2. Germline V lookup: CDR1 SGHRS, CDR2 YFSETQ. V gave up 4 bases and J gave up 6 bases; unmatched junction bases: 3. This CDR3 is built from 13 residues. This chain's CDR3 is CASSPGGINEQFF. Here the CDR3 DNA reads TGCGCCAGCAGCCCGGGAGGGATCAATGAGCAGTTCTTC.

The rearrangement joins TRBV7-9 to TRBJ2-7; TRBD1 aligns across 7 bases. This CDR3 region has 15 residues. The germline CDR1 and CDR2 sequences are SEHNR and FQNEAQ (reference sequence). The junction had 7 bases not matched to a gene; V was cut back by 5 bases and J by 0 bases. The CDR3 region has the DNA TGTGCCAGCAGCACAACCGGGACAGCCTCCTACGAGCAGTACTTC. It specifies CASSTTGTASYEQYF.

The V call is TRBV6-1, the J call TRBJ1-1; D is possibly TRBD1 (5 bases). The germline V gene encodes CDR1 MNHNS and CDR2 SASEGT. The length of the CDR3 is 14 residues. Trimming removed 5 bases at V and 4 bases at J, with 14 bases between. The DNA of the CDR3 is TGTGCCAGCAGTTATTCTGGGGGGTTCACTGAAGCTTTCTTT. Protein product: CASSYSGGFTEAFF.

The V and J genes are TRBV6-1 and TRBJ2-1; D is undetermined. CDR1 is MNHNS and CDR2 is SASEGT in the germline V gene. Between the trimmed V and J ends, which lost 3 bases and 4 bases, there was a span of 16 bases. This CDR3 spans 16 amino acids. In DNA, the CDR3 is TGTGCCAGCAGTGACCTTTGGCCCACACCGTACAATGAGCAGTTCTTC. As protein: CASSDLWPTPYNEQFF.

The V gene is TRBV10-1, the J gene TRBJ2-1, with 11 bases matching TRBD2. CDR3 length: 15 amino acids. V was pared by 4 bases and J by 9 bases, with 8 bases of the junction left unmatched. Germline V CDR1 and CDR2: WNHNN, SYGVQD (reference sequence). Written as DNA, the CDR3 is TGCGCCAGCAGTGTGACTAGCGGGATCGCTGGTGAGCAGTTCTTC. This codes for CASSVTSGIAGEQFF.

The chain is built from TRBV20-1 and TRBJ1-1; maybe TRBD1 (5 bases). Trimming pared 6 bases from V and 2 bases from J, leaving 7 bases between. The CDR3 contains 11 residues. Germline loops: CDR1 DFQATT, CDR2 SNEGSKA (reference sequence). The CDR3 nucleotides are TGCAGTGCCGGGGGAAACACTGAAGCTTTCTTT. The encoded protein is CSAGGNTEAFF.

The rearrangement links TRBV4-1 to TRBJ2-5; 11 positions agree with TRBD1. With 4 bases clipped from V and 5 bases from J, the junction kept 9 bases outside the gene matches. The CDR3 covers 16 residues. Germline CDR1 and CDR2: MGHRA and YSYEKL. For the CDR3, the DNA is TGCGCCAGCAGCCTTGGACAGGGGGCAAGGGAGGAGACCCAGTACTTC. This sequence encodes CASSLGQGAREETQYF.

V is TRBV15 and J is TRBJ2-1; TRBD1 might be the D (5 bases). Trimming took 3 bases from V and 12 from J, leaving 12 bases between them. The CDR3 totals 12 residues. Germline loops: CDR1 LNHNV, CDR2 YYDKDF (reference sequence). CDR3 in amino acids: CATSSNRYGQFF. CDR3 coding DNA: TGTGCCACCAGCAGCAACAGGTACGGGCAGTTCTTC.

This clone was detected only once. The V and J genes are TRBV25-1 and TRBJ2-7; D not resolved. From germline, CDR1 is MGHDK and CDR2 SYGVNS. The CDR3 runs 16 residues. Trimming took 4 bases from V and 3 from J, leaving 19 bases between them. The CDR3 protein is CASSGLGASLDYEQYF. The DNA of the CDR3 is TGTGCCAGCAGTGGCCTGGGCGCCTCTCTCGACTACGAGCAGTACTTC.

The chain links TRBV27 to TRBJ2-3; TRBD2 matches at 8 bases. The V gene end was trimmed by 6 bases and the J gene end by 0 bases; junction bases not matched to a gene: 2. This CDR3 spans 14 amino acids. Germline V CDR1 and CDR2: MNHEY, SMNVEV (reference sequence). CDR3 residues: CASSGGASTDTQYF. CDR3 DNA: TGTGCCAGCAGCGGGGGGGCTAGCACAGATACGCAGTATTTT.

The chain is built from TRBV6-5 and TRBJ2-7; 9 nucleotides line up with TRBD1. V shed 6 bases and J 1 base; nucleotides not matched to a gene: 7. Per germline, CDR1 MNHEY and CDR2 SVGAGI. The CDR3 extends over 15 amino acids. The CDR3 reads CASSRRQGGSYEQYF. The CDR3 DNA is TGTGCCAGCAGCCGGAGACAGGGGGGATCCTACGAGCAGTACTTC.

The table lists this clone with a few counts. J is TRBJ1-1 and V is TRBV4-1; tentatively, D is TRBD1 (5 bases). CDR1 and CDR2 (germline): MGHRA, YSYEKL. Trimming pared 2 bases from V and 5 bases from J, leaving 12 bases between. This CDR3 contains 14 residues. The CDR3 spells CASSQTQGWTEAFF. Written as DNA, the CDR3 is TGCGCCAGCAGCCAAACGCAGGGATGGACTGAAGCTTTCTTT.

This clone has just one count. The chain links TRBV7-9 to TRBJ2-1; 11 nucleotides align to TRBD2. The CDR3 runs 15 residues. Germline loops: CDR1 SEHNR, CDR2 FQNEAQ (reference sequence). The V segment lost 2 bases and the J segment 6 bases; nucleotides outside the gene matches: 3. CDR3 sequence (DNA): TGTGCCAGCAGCTTAACTCTAGCGGGAGGCAATGAGCAGTTCTTC. The encoded protein is CASSLTLAGGNEQFF.

The chain recombines TRBV9 with TRBJ2-1; D is possibly TRBD2 (5 bases). Trimming pared 1 base from V and 7 bases from J, leaving 12 bases between. There are 14 residues in the CDR3. Germline V CDR1 and CDR2: SGDLS, YYNGEE. The CDR3 reads CASSVSSGINEQFF. The CDR3 nucleotides are TGTGCCAGCAGCGTATCAAGCGGAATTAATGAGCAGTTCTTC. Supplemented by reference TRBV9 and TRBJ2-1, the full variable domain reads DSGVTQTPKHLITATGQRVTLRCSPRSGDLSVYWYQQSLDQGLQFLIQYYNGEERAKGNILERFSAQQFPDLHSELNLSSLELGDSALYFCASSVSSGINEQFFGPGTRLTVL.

The chain couples TRBV15 to TRBJ2-7; D possibly corresponds to TRBD2 (6 bases). CDR1 is LNHNV, CDR2 YYDKDF, per germline (reference sequence). CDR3 length: 14 amino acids. With 1 base removed from V and 5 bases from J, the gap between germline ends came to 12 bases. The CDR3 is CATSRASGFDEQYF. CDR3 DNA sequence: TGTGCCACCAGCAGAGCGAGCGGGTTCGACGAGCAGTACTTC.

The rearrangement uses TRBV27 and TRBJ2-7; 9 bases are a match to TRBD1. Germline trimming cut 6 bases from V and 1 base from J; bases unmatched to any gene: 4. The CDR3 sequence is 14 residues long. Germline V gene lookup returns CDR1 MNHEY and CDR2 SMNVEV (reference sequence). Here the CDR3 reads CASRGQGESYEQYF. CDR3 in DNA: TGTGCCAGCAGGGGACAGGGTGAATCCTACGAGCAGTACTTC.

The rearrangement links TRBV28 to TRBJ2-3; D is unclear. This CDR3 is 11 amino acids long. V dropped 2 bases and J dropped 11 bases, with 8 bases sitting between them. CDR1 is MDHEN, CDR2 SYDVKM, per germline. CDR3 amino acids: CASSLGLGQYF. CDR3 DNA sequence: TGTGCCAGCAGTTTAGGTCTAGGGCAGTATTTT.

The sample holds a few counts of this clone. The DNA of the CDR3 is TGTGCCAGCAGCTTAGGAGACAGGAGCTCCTATAATTCACCCCTCCACTTT. Its protein product is CASSLGDRSSYNSPLHF. This chain joins TRBV13 and TRBJ1-6; the D gene is possibly TRBD1 (6 bases). V was clipped by 0 bases and J by 0 bases, with 9 bases between them. Germline V gene data show CDR1 as PRHDT and CDR2 as FYEKMQ (reference sequence). The length of the CDR3 is 17 residues.

This clone was seen more than once but under ten times. This chain connects TRBV9 to TRBJ2-1, with D possibly TRBD1 on 6 matching bases. The germline gives CDR1 SGDLS, CDR2 YYNGEE. The CDR3 contains 19 residues. The V end was cut by 0 bases, the J end by 0 bases, with 19 bases between. Here the CDR3 reads CASSVGGRDTARSYNEQFF. CDR3 nucleotides: TGTGCCAGCAGCGTAGGGGGCAGGGACACGGCCCGCTCCTACAATGAGCAGTTCTTC.

The chain joins TRBV6-5 to TRBJ2-5; possibly TRBD2 for D (6 bases). The J call is doubtful: the DNA matches TRBJ2-7 better. Germline V gene lookup returns CDR1 MNHEY and CDR2 SVGAGI. The CDR3 sequence is 14 residues long. The CDR3: CASSYSGLPYEQYF. The CDR3 DNA reads TGTGCCAGCAGTTACTCGGGACTTCCCTACGAGCAGTACTTC.

In its sample, this clone was seen a few times. This chain uses TRBV6-1 with TRBJ1-4; D remains ambiguous. This CDR3 comprises 15 residues. V was shortened by 2 bases and J by 4 bases, with 11 bases between the two germline ends. CDR1 MNHNS and CDR2 SASEGT come from the germline V gene. In DNA, the CDR3 is TGTGCCAGCAGTGAATGGGCACCTGATAATGAAAAACTGTTTTTT. Its protein is CASSEWAPDNEKLFF.

The chain has TRBV30 and TRBJ1-1, with D possibly TRBD1 on 5 matching bases. V was trimmed by 3 bases and J by 11 bases, leaving 22 bases between them. Germline V gene data show CDR1 as GTSNPN and CDR2 as SVGIG (reference sequence). This CDR3 contains 14 residues. The CDR3 reads CAWSAGEGYVNAFF. The DNA for the CDR3 is TGTGCCTGGAGCGCCGGGGAGGGGTACGTGAATGCTTTCTTT. Complete variable domain (other parts from reference TRBV30 and TRBJ1-1): SQTIHQWPATLVQPVGSPLSLECTVEGTSNPNLYWYRQAAGRGLQLLFYSVGIGQISSEVPQNLSASRPQDRQFILSSKKLLLSDSGFYLCAWSAGEGYVNAFFGQGTRLTVV.

This clone was detected a few times. The chain carries TRBV29-1 and TRBJ2-5; TRBD1 agrees at 11 bases. The CDR3 is made up of 13 amino acids. V was pared by 6 bases and J by 6 bases, with 6 bases of the junction left unmatched. Looked up from germline, CDR1 is SQVTM and CDR2 is ANQGSEA. CDR3: CSVGQGAGKTQYF. The CDR3 DNA reads TGCAGCGTAGGACAGGGGGCGGGTAAGACCCAGTACTTC.

A note on this clone: Since the CDR3 does not end with the conserved phenylalanine or tryptophan, this likely comes from a read error. The chain joins TRBV2 to TRBJ1-1, with 12 bases lining up with TRBD1. CDR1 and CDR2 from the germline V gene are SNHLY and FYNNEI. The CDR3 runs to 16 residues. The V and J ends lost 4 bases and 0 bases, in that order; junction bases with no gene match: 3. CDR3 nucleotides: TGTGCCAGCAGTGTGGGGACAGGGGGCTTGAACACTGAAGCTTTCCTT. It yields the protein CASSVGTGGLNTEAFL.

This chain uses TRBV5-4 with TRBJ2-7, with TRBD1 identical over 9 bases. V dropped 4 bases and J dropped 4; count of bases not matched to a gene: 12. Per the germline V gene, CDR1 is SGHNT and CDR2 is YYREEE (reference sequence). The CDR3 runs 16 residues. DNA of the CDR3: TGTGCCAGCAGCGCCGGGACAGGGATTCTAATGTACGAGCAGTACTTC. This encodes CASSAGTGILMYEQYF.

The chain has TRBV27 and TRBJ2-3; 11 bases align to TRBD2. The J segment lost 4 bases and the V segment lost 9 bases, leaving 12 bases of the junction unmatched. Germline V gives CDR1 MNHEY, CDR2 SMNVEV (reference sequence). The CDR3 covers 16 residues. The CDR3: CASRPLSGRVADTQYF. The CDR3 DNA reads TGTGCCAGTAGACCCCTTAGCGGGAGGGTTGCAGATACGCAGTATTTT.

This clone was seen more than once but under ten times. This chain uses TRBV5-1 with TRBJ1-2, with a tentative D call TRBD1 (5 bases). Germline V gene sequence: CDR1 SGHRS, CDR2 YFSETQ. V lost 0 bases, J lost 4 bases, and 13 bases lay in between. The CDR3 has 15 residues. CDR3 sequence reads: CASSLETVGIYGYTF. CDR3 coding DNA: TGCGCCAGCAGCTTGGAGACAGTGGGCATCTATGGCTACACCTTC.